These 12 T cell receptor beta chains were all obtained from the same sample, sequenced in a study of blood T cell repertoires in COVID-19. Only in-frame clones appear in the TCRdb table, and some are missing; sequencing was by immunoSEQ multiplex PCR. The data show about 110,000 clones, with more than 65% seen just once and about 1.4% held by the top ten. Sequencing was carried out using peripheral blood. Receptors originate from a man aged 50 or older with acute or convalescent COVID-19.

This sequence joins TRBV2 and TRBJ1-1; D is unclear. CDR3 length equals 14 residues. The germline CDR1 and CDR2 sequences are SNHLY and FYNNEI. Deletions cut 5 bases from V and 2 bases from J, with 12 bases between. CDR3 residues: CASSSQGGNTEAFF. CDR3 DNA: TGTGCCAGCAGTAGTCAAGGAGGCAACACTGAAGCTTTCTTT.

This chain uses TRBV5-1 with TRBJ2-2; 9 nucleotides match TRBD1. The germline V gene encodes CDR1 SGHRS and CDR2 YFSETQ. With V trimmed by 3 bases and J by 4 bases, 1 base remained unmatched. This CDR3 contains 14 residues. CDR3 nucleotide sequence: TGCGCCAGCAGCTGGGGACAGGGCACCGGGGAGCTGTTTTTT. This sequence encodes CASSWGQGTGELFF.

DNA of the CDR3: TGTGCCAGCAGCCAAGCAGACAGGGCCCAAGGCTACACCTTC. Protein: CASSQADRAQGYTF. V gene TRBV3-1 (or the pseudogene TRBV3-2) combines with J gene TRBJ1-2; TRBD1 matches at 7 bases. The CDR3 runs 14 residues. V trimming: 1 base; J trimming: 8 bases; junction bases outside the gene matches: 7. Germline CDR1 LGHDT, CDR2 YNNKEL (reference sequence).

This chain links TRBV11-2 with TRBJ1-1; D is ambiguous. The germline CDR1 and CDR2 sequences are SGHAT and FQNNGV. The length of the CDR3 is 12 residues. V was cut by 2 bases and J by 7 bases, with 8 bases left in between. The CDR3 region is CASSLRGYEAFF. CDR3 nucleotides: TGTGCCAGCAGCTTACGGGGTTATGAAGCTTTCTTT.

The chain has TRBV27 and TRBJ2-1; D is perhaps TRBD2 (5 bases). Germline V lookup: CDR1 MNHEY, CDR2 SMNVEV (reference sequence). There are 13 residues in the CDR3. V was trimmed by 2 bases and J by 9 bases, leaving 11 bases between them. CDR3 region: CASSLSSRGEQFF. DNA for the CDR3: TGTGCCAGCAGTTTAAGTAGTCGGGGTGAGCAGTTCTTC.

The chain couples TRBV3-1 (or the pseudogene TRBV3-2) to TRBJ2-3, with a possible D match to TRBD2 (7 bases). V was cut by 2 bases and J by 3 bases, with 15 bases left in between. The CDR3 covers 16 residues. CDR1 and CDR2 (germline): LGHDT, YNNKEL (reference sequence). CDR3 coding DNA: TGTGCCAGCAGCCAACTTGAGGGGGGGGCAACAGATACGCAGTATTTT. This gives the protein CASSQLEGGATDTQYF.

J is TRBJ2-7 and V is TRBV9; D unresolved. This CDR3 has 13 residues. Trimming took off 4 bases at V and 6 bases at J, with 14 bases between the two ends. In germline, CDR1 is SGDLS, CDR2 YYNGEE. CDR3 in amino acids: CASSPEIRGEQYF. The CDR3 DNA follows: TGTGCCAGCAGCCCTGAGATCCGAGGCGAGCAGTACTTC.

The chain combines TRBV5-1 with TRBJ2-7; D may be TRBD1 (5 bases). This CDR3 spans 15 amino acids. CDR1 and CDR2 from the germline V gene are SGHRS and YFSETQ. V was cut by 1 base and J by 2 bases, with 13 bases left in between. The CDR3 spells CASSLFDSLTYEQYF. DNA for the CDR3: TGCGCCAGCAGCTTGTTCGACAGCCTAACCTACGAGCAGTACTTC.

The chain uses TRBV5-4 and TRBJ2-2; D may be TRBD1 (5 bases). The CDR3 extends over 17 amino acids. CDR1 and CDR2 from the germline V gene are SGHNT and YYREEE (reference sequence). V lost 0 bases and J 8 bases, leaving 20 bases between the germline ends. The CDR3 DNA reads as TGTGCCAGCAGCTTGGGCTCAGGGTTCCTTCGAATGGGGGAGCTGTTTTTT. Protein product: CASSLGSGFLRMGELFF.

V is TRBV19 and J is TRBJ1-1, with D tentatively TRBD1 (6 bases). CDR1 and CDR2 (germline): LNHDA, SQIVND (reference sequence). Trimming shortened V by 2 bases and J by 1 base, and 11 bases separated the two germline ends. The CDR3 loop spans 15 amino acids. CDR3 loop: CASSITGGGNTEAFF. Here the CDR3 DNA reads TGTGCCAGTAGTATAACGGGGGGCGGGAACACTGAAGCTTTCTTT. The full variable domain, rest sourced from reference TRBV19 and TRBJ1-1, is DGGITQSPKYLFRKEGQNVTLSCEQNLNHDAMYWYRQDPGQGLRLIYYSQIVNDFQKGDIAEGYSVSREKKESFPLTVTSAQKNPTAFYLCASSITGGGNTEAFFGQGTRLTVV.

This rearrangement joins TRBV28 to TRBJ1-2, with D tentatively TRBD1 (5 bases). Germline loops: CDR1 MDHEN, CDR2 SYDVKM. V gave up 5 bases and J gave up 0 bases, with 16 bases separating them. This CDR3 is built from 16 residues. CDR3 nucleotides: TGTGCCAGCAGTCCTCAGGGTAAAGGGGCTAACTATGGCTACACCTTC. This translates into CASSPQGKGANYGYTF.

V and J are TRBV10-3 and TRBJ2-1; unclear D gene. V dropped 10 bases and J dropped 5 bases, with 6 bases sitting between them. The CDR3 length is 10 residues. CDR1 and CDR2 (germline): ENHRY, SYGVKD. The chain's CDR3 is CATRDNEQFF. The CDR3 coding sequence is TGTGCCACCCGAGACAATGAGCAGTTCTTC.